The 2 T cell receptor beta chains below come from one sample, sequenced in a study of neurological immune-mediated disorders (dated by TCRdb to between 2018 and 2021). Preparation of the library involved 5' RACE. Sequenced using an Illumina HiSeq 2500. TCRdb redid the processing of the public reads, applying fastp at Q25 and MiXCR, and retained in-frame beta chains. Entries are consolidated by CDR3 protein sequence, retaining the most common genes and DNA. The sample yields 40,000 to 60,000 distinct CDR3 sequences; around 3.4% were counted once. Together, the top ten hold 5.9% of the sample. Specimen: PBMCs. These receptors all come from a man aged 35 to 55 with multiple sclerosis.

This clonotype came up many times. This chain joins TRBV7-2 and TRBJ2-7; either TRBD1 or TRBD2 may fit D (7 bases each). V lost 2 bases, J lost 1 base, and 12 bases lay in between. The CDR3 extends over 15 amino acids. Germline V gene lookup returns CDR1 SGHTA and CDR2 FQGNSA. The CDR3 nucleotides read TGTGCCAGCAGCTTAAGACAGGGAGGGTCCTACGAGCAGTACTTC. Translated: CASSLRQGGSYEQYF.

This clonotype was observed once. Possible read error: a much larger clone is one base away. Since no conserved phenylalanine or tryptophan closes the CDR3, a read error is the likely cause. The chain's CDR3 is CSAWEDRGTEQYI. Here the CDR3 DNA reads TGCAGTGCTTGGGAGGACAGGGGTACGGAGCAGTACATC. V gene TRBV20-1 combines with J gene TRBJ2-7; 9 bases map to TRBD1. The junction had 9 bases not matched to a gene; V was cut back by 5 bases and J by 7 bases. Germline assignment: CDR1 DFQATT and CDR2 SNEGSKA (reference sequence). There are 13 residues in the CDR3.